Shown below are 22 T cell receptor beta chains from a single sample sequenced in a study of shared clonotypes between healthy human individuals. Profiled with immunoSEQ multiplex PCR; TCRdb holds only in-frame clones, not every one. The sample holds millions of clones, 85% to 95% seen once. The sequenced sample was naive CD4+ T cells sorted from blood. Indicated subset: CD45RA+ positively selected. The source of these receptors is a man aged 18 to 29 in good health.

This clone was recorded once. V is TRBV6-5 and J is TRBJ1-4; TRBD1 matches at 7 bases. Losses at the gene ends were 6 bases for V and 4 bases for J; bases not matched to a gene: 5. The CDR3 spans 14 residues. CDR1 is MNHEY and CDR2 is SVGAGI in the germline V gene. The CDR3 loop is CASSSGGYNEKLFF. CDR3 nucleotides: TGTGCCAGCAGCTCAGGGGGTTATAATGAAAAACTGTTTTTT.

The chain's CDR3 is CASSIQGGNQPQHF. CDR3 DNA sequence: TGTGCCAGCAGTATTCAGGGGGGGAATCAGCCCCAGCATTTT. The V call is TRBV6-1, the J call TRBJ1-5; 7 nucleotides match TRBD1. Germline V gene data show CDR1 as MNHNS and CDR2 as SASEGT. This CDR3 spans 14 amino acids. Trimming removed 5 bases from V and 4 bases from J; junction bases left unmatched: 5.

CDR3 amino acids: CATSMAGATENTIYF. DNA for the CDR3: TGTGCCACCAGCATGGCGGGGGCAACGGAAAACACCATATATTTT. V usage is TRBV15 and J usage is TRBJ1-3; weak D call: TRBD1 (6 bases). The ends were cut back, 4 bases at V and 6 bases at J, with 16 bases in the middle. Germline V gene data show CDR1 as LNHNV and CDR2 as YYDKDF (reference sequence). The CDR3 is made up of 15 amino acids.

The rearrangement joins TRBV4-3 to TRBJ1-6; 7 bases align to TRBD1. The CDR3 loop spans 13 amino acids. Unmatched junction bases numbered 4, after V lost 6 bases and J lost 8 bases. Germline CDR1 and CDR2: LGHNA and YSLEER. DNA for the CDR3: TGCGCCAGCAGGCTTACAGGGGATTCACCCCTCCACTTT. Translated: CASRLTGDSPLHF.

The rearrangement joins TRBV7-8 to TRBJ2-1; D is uncertain. The CDR3 consists of 15 residues. Germline V lookup: CDR1 SGHVS, CDR2 FQNEAQ. V lost 5 bases, J lost 2 bases, and 13 bases lay in between. CDR3 sequence: CASSPTRIPYNEQFF. The CDR3 coding sequence is TGTGCCAGCAGCCCAACCAGGATACCCTACAATGAGCAGTTCTTC.

As for this clone: The sample carries other DNA sequences with the same CDR3. The chain links TRBV5-1 to TRBJ1-5; tentatively, D is TRBD1 (5 bases). The V end lost 2 bases, the J end lost 0 bases, and 9 bases lay between the germline ends. The CDR3 contains 15 residues. CDR1 is SGHRS and CDR2 is YFSETQ in the germline V gene. The CDR3 nucleotides read TGCGCCAGCAGCTTAGGTGACAGTAGCAATCAGCCCCAGCATTTT. Protein product: CASSLGDSSNQPQHF.

To note about this clone: The sample has other DNA sequences that encode this CDR3 too. The CDR3 region has the DNA TGTGCCTGGAGCAGGTCCTCCTACGAGCAGTACTTC. Its translation: CAWSRSSYEQYF. The rearrangement uses TRBV30 and TRBJ2-7; D is undetermined. Germline V lookup: CDR1 GTSNPN, CDR2 SVGIG (reference sequence). The length of the CDR3 is 12 residues. V gave up 3 bases and J gave up 0 bases, with 6 bases separating them.

V usage is TRBV30 and J usage is TRBJ1-5; TRBD1 aligns across 10 bases. Per germline, CDR1 GTSNPN and CDR2 SVGIG (reference sequence). V was pared by 2 bases and J by 2 bases, with 9 bases of the junction left unmatched. CDR3 length: 17 residues. This CDR3 reads CAWSLVIGTGGNQPQHF. The CDR3 DNA reads TGTGCCTGGAGTTTAGTGATTGGGACAGGGGGCAATCAGCCCCAGCATTTT.

The chain couples TRBV18 to TRBJ1-1; maybe TRBD1 (6 bases). The ends were cut back, 6 bases at V and 1 base at J, with 15 bases in the middle. The CDR3 is 15 amino acids. From germline, CDR1 is KGHSH and CDR2 LQKENI. Here the CDR3 DNA reads TGTGCCAGCTCCCCTGGGTGGGGGCAGAACACTGAAGCTTTCTTT. Amino acid sequence: CASSPGWGQNTEAFF.

Concerning this clone: One end of the junction is discordant with germline, which a read error may explain. The chain joins TRBV7-7 to TRBJ2-2, with D unresolved. The CDR3 has 13 residues. Germline loops: CDR1 SSHAT, CDR2 FNYEAQ (reference sequence). This CDR3 is CASSLGLGRELFF. CDR3 nucleotides: TGTGCTAGCAGCTTAGGTCTTGGCAGGGAGCTGTTTTTT.

This rearrangement joins TRBV28 to TRBJ1-2; D is unclear. The CDR3 is 13 amino acids. In germline, CDR1 is MDHEN, CDR2 SYDVKM. V gave up 2 bases and J gave up 8 bases, with 12 bases separating them. The CDR3 coding sequence is TGTGCCAGCAGTTTACCTCTTCCGGGAGGCTACACCTTC. It encodes CASSLPLPGGYTF.

The gene calls are TRBV28 and TRBJ2-7, with TRBD1 identical over 7 bases. V was pared by 6 bases and J by 3 bases, with 8 bases of the junction left unmatched. The germline CDR1 and CDR2 sequences are MDHEN and SYDVKM. CDR3 size: 14 residues. CDR3 in DNA: TGTGCCAGCAGGGCCGGGACAGCCCTCTACGAGCAGTACTTC. This translates into CASRAGTALYEQYF. The full variable domain, with the rest looked up from reference TRBV28 and TRBJ2-7, is DVKVTQSSRYLVKRTGEKVFLECVQDMDHENMFWYRQDPGLGLRLIYFSYDVKMKEKGDIPEGYSVSREKKERFSLILESASTNQTSMYLCASRAGTALYEQYFGPGTRLTVT.

This clone showed up just once. The chain is built from TRBV27 and TRBJ2-2, with 9 bases identical to TRBD1. The trim removed 6 bases at V and 5 bases at J, leaving 4 bases unmatched. In germline, CDR1 is MNHEY, CDR2 SMNVEV (reference sequence). The CDR3 extends over 14 amino acids. CDR3 bases: TGTGCCAGCAGAACGGGACAGGGAACCGGGGAGCTGTTTTTT. Its protein product is CASRTGQGTGELFF.

V usage is TRBV7-8 and J usage is TRBJ2-6; D perhaps matches TRBD1 (6 bases). The CDR3 runs to 16 residues. Trimming left V 4 bases short and J 4 bases short, with 14 bases between. Germline CDR1 and CDR2: SGHVS and FQNEAQ. CDR3 in DNA: TGTGCCAGCAGCTCCCTGGGGGCGCAGGGGGCCAACGTCCTGACTTTC. Translation: CASSSLGAQGANVLTF.

This clone turned up a few times. The rearrangement uses TRBV28 and TRBJ1-5; 7 positions agree with TRBD1. This CDR3 has 14 residues. V lost 5 bases and J lost 9; bases outside the gene matches: 10. CDR1 MDHEN and CDR2 SYDVKM come from the germline V gene. The CDR3 bases are TGTGCCAGCAGTCCACGGACAGGCCACTGGCCCCAGCATTTT. Its protein product is CASSPRTGHWPQHF.

This clone was seen a few times. J is TRBJ1-4 and V is TRBV30, with 7 bases fitting TRBD1. The CDR3 consists of 15 residues. Germline CDR1 is GTSNPN and CDR2 is SVGIG (reference sequence). V lost 0 bases and J lost 8; bases outside the gene matches: 9. CDR3 region: CAWSVRLGQSEKLFF. In nucleotides, the CDR3 is TGTGCCTGGAGTGTACGTCTGGGACAGTCCGAAAAACTGTTTTTT.

V gene TRBV27 combines with J gene TRBJ1-4; D possibly corresponds to TRBD1 (5 bases). V shed 0 bases and J shed 6 bases, with 8 bases lying between them. The CDR3 length is 14 residues. Germline CDR1 is MNHEY and CDR2 is SMNVEV (reference sequence). CDR3 DNA: TGTGCCAGCAGTTTATCTCGGGGGGATGAAAAACTGTTTTTT. Translated: CASSLSRGDEKLFF.

The V and J genes are TRBV28 and TRBJ1-1; D is ambiguous. CDR1 and CDR2 from the germline V gene are MDHEN and SYDVKM. Trimming took off 7 bases at V and 0 bases at J, with 15 bases between the two ends. The CDR3 loop spans 15 amino acids. The CDR3 sequence: CASTFLGMLNTEAFF. In DNA, the CDR3 is TGTGCCAGCACGTTCTTGGGAATGCTGAACACTGAAGCTTTCTTT.

This clone was found once. V and J are TRBV7-2 and TRBJ2-1; 8 bases align to TRBD2. The CDR3 has 18 amino acids. Germline CDR1 and CDR2: SGHTA and FQGNSA. Losses at the gene ends were 5 bases for V and 4 bases for J; bases not matched to a gene: 16. CDR3 protein: CASSLSGTRKVAYNEQFF. The CDR3 DNA sequence: TGTGCCAGCAGCCTATCCGGGACTAGGAAGGTCGCTTACAATGAGCAGTTCTTC.

The chain employs TRBV6-1 and TRBJ1-1, with TRBD1 identical over 8 bases. This CDR3 is built from 14 residues. Germline values: CDR1 MNHNS, CDR2 SASEGT. After removal of 6 bases from V and 1 base from J, the junction contained 4 bases not matched to a gene. CDR3 region: CASRTTGANTEAFF. CDR3 nucleotide sequence: TGTGCCAGCAGGACGACAGGGGCGAACACTGAAGCTTTCTTT.

The chain uses TRBV6-6 and TRBJ2-5; D might be TRBD1 or TRBD2, each matching 6 bases. There are 14 residues in the CDR3. Germline V gene lookup returns CDR1 MNHNY and CDR2 SVGAGI (reference sequence). V was trimmed by 7 bases and J by 2 bases, leaving 14 bases between them. CDR3 sequence (DNA): TGTGCCAGCACTACACGGAGGGGGCAAGAGACCCAGTACTTC. This translates into CASTTRRGQETQYF.

This chain joins TRBV6-5 and TRBJ1-5; D might be TRBD1 (6 bases). CDR3 size: 14 residues. CDR1 MNHEY and CDR2 SVGAGI come from the germline V gene. V was cut by 6 bases and J by 0 bases, with 9 bases left in between. CDR3 sequence: CASRRTDSNQPQHF. The CDR3, as DNA: TGTGCCAGCAGGCGGACAGATAGCAATCAGCCCCAGCATTTT.